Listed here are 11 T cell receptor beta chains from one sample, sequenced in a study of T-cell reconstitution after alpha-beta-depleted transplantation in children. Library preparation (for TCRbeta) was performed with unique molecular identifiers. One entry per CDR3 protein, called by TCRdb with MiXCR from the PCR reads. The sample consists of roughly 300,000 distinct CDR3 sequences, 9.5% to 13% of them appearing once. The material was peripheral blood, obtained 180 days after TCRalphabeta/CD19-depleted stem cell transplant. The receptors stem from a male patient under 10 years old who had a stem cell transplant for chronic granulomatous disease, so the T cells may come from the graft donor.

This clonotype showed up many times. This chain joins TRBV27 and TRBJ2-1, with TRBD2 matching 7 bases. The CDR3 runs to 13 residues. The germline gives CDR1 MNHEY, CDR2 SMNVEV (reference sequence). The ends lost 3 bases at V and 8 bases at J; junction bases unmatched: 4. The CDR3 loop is CASSLRERDEQFF. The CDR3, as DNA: TGTGCCAGCAGTTTGCGGGAGCGGGATGAGCAGTTCTTC.

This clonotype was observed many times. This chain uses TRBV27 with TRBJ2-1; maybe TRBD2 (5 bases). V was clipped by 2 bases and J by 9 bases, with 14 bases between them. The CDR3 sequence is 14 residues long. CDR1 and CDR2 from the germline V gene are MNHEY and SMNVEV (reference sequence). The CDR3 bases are TGTGCCAGCAGTTTAGGAGGAGGCTTGGGTGAGCAGTTCTTC. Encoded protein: CASSLGGGLGEQFF.

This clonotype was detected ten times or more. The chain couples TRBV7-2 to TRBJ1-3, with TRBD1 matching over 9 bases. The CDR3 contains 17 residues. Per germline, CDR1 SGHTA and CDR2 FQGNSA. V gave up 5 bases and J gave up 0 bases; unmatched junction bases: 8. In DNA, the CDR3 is TGTGCCAGCAGCCGGGACAGGGCCCTCTTCTCTGGAAACACCATATATTTT. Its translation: CASSRDRALFSGNTIYF.

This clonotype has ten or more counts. CDR3 region: CAWSNQGAEAFF. In nucleotides, the CDR3 is TGTGCCTGGAGTAATCAGGGGGCTGAAGCTTTCTTT. This rearrangement joins TRBV30 to TRBJ1-1; 7 positions agree with TRBD1. The CDR3 has 12 residues. V was pared by 2 bases and J by 6 bases, with 3 bases of the junction left unmatched. Per germline, CDR1 GTSNPN and CDR2 SVGIG (reference sequence).

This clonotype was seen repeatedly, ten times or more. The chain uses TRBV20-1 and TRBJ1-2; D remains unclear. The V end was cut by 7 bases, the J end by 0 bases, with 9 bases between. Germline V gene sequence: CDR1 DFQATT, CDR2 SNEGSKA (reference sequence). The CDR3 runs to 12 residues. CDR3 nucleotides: TGCAGTGTGTATACTACTAACTATGGCTACACCTTC. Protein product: CSVYTTNYGYTF.

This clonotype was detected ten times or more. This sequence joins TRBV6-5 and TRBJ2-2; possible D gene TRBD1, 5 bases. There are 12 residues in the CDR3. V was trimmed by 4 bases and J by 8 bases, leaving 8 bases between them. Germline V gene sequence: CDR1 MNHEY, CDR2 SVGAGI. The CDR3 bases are TGTGCCAGCAGTTTCAGGGCTGGGGAGCTGTTTTTT. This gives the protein CASSFRAGELFF.

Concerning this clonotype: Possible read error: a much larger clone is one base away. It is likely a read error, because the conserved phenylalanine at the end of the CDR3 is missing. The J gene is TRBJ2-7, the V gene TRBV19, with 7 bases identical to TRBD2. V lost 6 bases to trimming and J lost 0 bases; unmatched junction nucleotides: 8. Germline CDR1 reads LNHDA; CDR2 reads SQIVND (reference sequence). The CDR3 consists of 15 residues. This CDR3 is CASSPRGTNSYEQYL. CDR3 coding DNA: TGTGCCAGTAGCCCGCGCGGGACTAACTCCTACGAGCAGTACCTC.

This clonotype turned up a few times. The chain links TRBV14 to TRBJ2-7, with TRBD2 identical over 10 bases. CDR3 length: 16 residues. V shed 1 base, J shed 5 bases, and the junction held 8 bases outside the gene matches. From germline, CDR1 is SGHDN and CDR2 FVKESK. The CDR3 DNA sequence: TGTGCCAGCAGCCAAGTTGATAGCGGGAGGATCGACGAGCAGTACTTC. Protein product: CASSQVDSGRIDEQYF. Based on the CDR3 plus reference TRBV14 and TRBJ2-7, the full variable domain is EAGVTQFPSHSVIEKGQTVTLRCDPISGHDNLYWYRRVMGKEIKFLLHFVKESKQDESGMPNNRFLAERTGGTYSTLKVQPAELEDSGVYFCASSQVDSGRIDEQYFGPGTRLTVT.

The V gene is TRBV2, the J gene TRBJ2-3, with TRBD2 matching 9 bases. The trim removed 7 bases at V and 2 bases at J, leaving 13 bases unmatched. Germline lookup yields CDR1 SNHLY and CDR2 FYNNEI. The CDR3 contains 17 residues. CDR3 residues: CASTNPGAGGPTDTQYF. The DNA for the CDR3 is TGTGCCAGCACTAACCCGGGAGCGGGGGGCCCCACAGATACGCAGTATTTT.

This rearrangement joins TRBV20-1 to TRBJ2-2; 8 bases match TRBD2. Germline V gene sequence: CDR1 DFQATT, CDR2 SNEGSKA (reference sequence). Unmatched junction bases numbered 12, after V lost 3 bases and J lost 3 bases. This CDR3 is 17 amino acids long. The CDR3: CSASVSTSGTYTGELFF. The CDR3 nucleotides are TGCAGTGCTAGTGTATCAACTAGCGGTACTTACACCGGGGAGCTGTTTTTT.

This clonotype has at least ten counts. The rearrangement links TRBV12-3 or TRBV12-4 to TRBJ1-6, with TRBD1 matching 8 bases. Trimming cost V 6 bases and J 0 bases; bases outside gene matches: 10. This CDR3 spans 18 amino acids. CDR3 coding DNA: TGTGCCAGCAGCTCACGTTGGACAGGGAACTCCTATAATTCACCCCTCCACTTT. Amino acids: CASSSRWTGNSYNSPLHF.